These 15 T cell receptor beta chains originate from one sample sequenced in a study of T cells in Graves' hyperthyroidism and ophthalmopathy. Template material for amplifying TCR beta CDR3 regions consisted of RNA transcripts. With the HTBI primer set, the TCR CDR3 went through a first round of RT-PCR. TCRdb analysed the multiplex PCR reads with MiXCR anew, one entry per CDR3 protein. The sample yields 550,000 to 700,000 distinct CDR3 sequences, more than 45% seen once. The sample was peripheral blood or thyroid tissue (not recorded which). The receptors here all came from an adult woman with Graves' disease, either hyperthyroidism or ophthalmopathy (not recorded which).

The chain combines TRBV24-1 with TRBJ1-1; D unclear. The CDR3 covers 15 residues. The V gene's germline CDR1 is KGHDR and CDR2 SFDVKD. Trimming took 3 bases from V and 6 from J, leaving 16 bases between them. The CDR3 loop reads CATSDPGLAGAEAFF. The CDR3 nucleotides read TGTGCCACCAGTGATCCAGGACTAGCGGGAGCTGAAGCTTTCTTT.

This clonotype has ten or more counts. V usage is TRBV12-3 or TRBV12-4 and J usage is TRBJ1-6; D unresolved. Deletions cut 6 bases from V and 0 bases from J, with 6 bases between. The CDR3 is 14 residues long. The CDR3 DNA reads as TGTGCCAGCAGCTTGGGCTCCTATAATTCACCCCTCCACTTT. It codes for CASSLGSYNSPLHF.

The CDR3 here is CASSQQGANVLTF. CDR3 nucleotides: TGTGCCAGCAGTCAACAGGGGGCCAACGTCCTGACTTTC. The V and J genes are TRBV2 and TRBJ2-6; D not resolved. With 5 bases removed from V and 4 bases from J, the gap between germline ends came to 6 bases. Germline V gives CDR1 SNHLY, CDR2 FYNNEI. The CDR3 consists of 13 residues. Complete variable domain (other parts from reference TRBV2 and TRBJ2-6): EPEVTQTPSHQVTQMGQEVILRCVPISNHLYFYWYRQILGQKVEFLVSFYNNEISEKSEIFDDQFSVERPDGSNFTLKIRSTKLEDSAMYFCASSQQGANVLTFGAGSRLTVL.

This clonotype appeared once. This chain links TRBV9 with TRBJ2-7; D unclear. The CDR3 contains 15 residues. The germline V gene encodes CDR1 SGDLS and CDR2 YYNGEE. Between the trimmed V and J ends, which lost 3 bases and 2 bases, there was a span of 15 bases. The CDR3 DNA follows: TGTGCCAGCAGCGGATCCCGACTTGCGGCCTACGAGCAGTACTTC. Protein: CASSGSRLAAYEQYF.

This chain uses TRBV3-1 with TRBJ1-2, with D hard to call. The CDR3 runs to 11 residues. The germline V gene has CDR1 LGHDT and CDR2 YNNKEL (reference sequence). The V end lost 3 bases, the J end lost 14 bases, and 13 bases lay between the germline ends. CDR3 sequence (DNA): TGTGCCAGCAGCCATATCAGCCACCTAACCTTC. This codes for CASSHISHLTF.

This clonotype was detected many times. This chain connects TRBV5-1 to TRBJ1-1; no reliable D call. This CDR3 region has 16 residues. Trimming took 0 bases from V and 1 from J, leaving 13 bases between them. Germline lookup yields CDR1 SGHRS and CDR2 YFSETQ. CDR3: CASSLERAYANTEAFF. CDR3 DNA: TGCGCCAGCAGCTTGGAGAGGGCATATGCGAACACTGAAGCTTTCTTT.

There are a few counts of this clonotype. The chain links TRBV29-1 to TRBJ1-1; TRBD1 agrees at 9 bases. This CDR3 contains 11 residues. Unmatched junction bases numbered 3, after V lost 6 bases and J lost 7 bases. Germline CDR1 reads SQVTM; CDR2 reads ANQGSEA. CDR3 bases: TGCAGCGTACGACAGGGGGATGAAGCTTTCTTT. Translation: CSVRQGDEAFF.

This clonotype was observed a few times. The V gene is TRBV28, the J gene TRBJ1-5; D uncertain. CDR3 length equals 17 residues. Germline V CDR1 and CDR2: MDHEN, SYDVKM. Trimming removed 3 bases from V and 4 bases from J, with 19 bases in between. The chain's CDR3 is CASSLMTGRVGNQPQHF. The DNA for the CDR3 is TGTGCCAGCAGTTTGATGACCGGTCGGGTGGGAAATCAGCCCCAGCATTTT.

V is TRBV10-2 and J is TRBJ2-5, with D maybe TRBD2 (6 bases). The length of the CDR3 is 16 residues. The V and J ends lost 2 bases and 5 bases respectively, with 18 bases between them. The germline CDR1 and CDR2 sequences are WSHSY and SAAADI. CDR3 amino acids: CASSEAGSPFAETQYF. In DNA, the CDR3 is TGCGCCAGCAGTGAGGCCGGGAGCCCGTTTGCGGAGACCCAGTACTTC.

This clonotype has a handful of counts. This chain links TRBV7-6 with TRBJ1-1; unclear D gene. Trimming removed 4 bases at V and 11 bases at J, with 17 bases between. Germline V CDR1 and CDR2: SGHVS, FNYEAQ. This CDR3 is 13 amino acids long. CDR3 amino acids: CASSSGSGGGAFF. In DNA form, the CDR3 reads TGTGCCAGCAGCTCGGGGAGTGGTGGTGGTGCTTTCTTT. Full variable domain (rest looked up from reference TRBV7-6 and TRBJ1-1): GAGVSQSPRYKVTKRGQDVALRCDPISGHVSLYWYRQALGQGPEFLTYFNYEAQQDKSGLPNDRFSAERPEGSISTLTIQRTEQRDSAMYRCASSSGSGGGAFFGQGTRLTVV.

CDR3 nucleotide sequence: TGTGCCAGCAGCAACACCGGGACAGGGATGGCGAAACTGTTTTTT. It specifies CASSNTGTGMAKLFF. The rearrangement joins TRBV14 to TRBJ1-4; 9 bases are shared with TRBD1. The length of the CDR3 is 15 residues. The ends lost 5 bases at V and 11 bases at J; junction bases unmatched: 12. Germline V lookup: CDR1 SGHDN, CDR2 FVKESK.

This clonotype was recorded many times. Sequence at one end of the junction differs from germline and may be a read error. This sequence joins TRBV7-7 and TRBJ2-2, with D possibly matching TRBD2 (5 bases). CDR3 size: 15 residues. Looked up from germline, CDR1 is SSHAT and CDR2 is FNYEAQ (reference sequence). CDR3 in DNA: TGTGCTAGCAGCTTTGGGCGGGTTGACACCGGGGAGCTGTTTTTT. It is translated as CASSFGRVDTGELFF.

CDR3 amino acids: CASSQGLAGRRETQYF. CDR3 coding DNA: TGCGCCAGCAGCCAGGGACTAGCGGGGCGGAGGGAGACCCAGTACTTC. The rearrangement links TRBV4-1 to TRBJ2-5, with 13 bases fitting TRBD2. J was trimmed by 5 bases and V by 3 bases; bases with no gene match: 6. CDR1 is MGHRA and CDR2 is YSYEKL in the germline V gene. The CDR3 is made up of 16 amino acids.

This clonotype has a count of ten or more. The rearrangement links TRBV7-8 to TRBJ1-4; D not resolved. V was pared by 5 bases and J by 6 bases, with 4 bases between. The CDR3 extends over 11 amino acids. Germline CDR1 and CDR2: SGHVS and FQNEAQ. In DNA form, the CDR3 reads TGTGCCAGCAGCCATTATGAAAAACTGTTTTTT. It translates to CASSHYEKLFF.

A word on this clonotype: This sequence may be a read error, since a much larger clone differs from it by one base. The V call is TRBV10-3, the J call TRBJ1-3; TRBD1 might be the D (5 bases). Germline loops: CDR1 ENHRY, CDR2 SYGVKD. V lost 5 bases and J lost 0, with 23 bases in between. The CDR3 length is 19 residues. The CDR3 DNA follows: TGTGCCATCAGTTACCTCGCTCCAGGGTTCCCATTCTCTGGAAACACCATATATTTT. Its protein product is CAISYLAPGFPFSGNTIYF.